This paragraph covers one T cell receptor (beta chain) sequence. This entry belongs to a study of blood T cell repertoires in COVID-19. On the study more broadly: Samples taken during acute and convalescent COVID-19 were collected in the United States, Italy and Spain.

The CDR3 is made up of 18 amino acids. The trim removed 2 bases at V and 3 bases at J, leaving 14 bases unmatched. CDR1 is SNHLY, CDR2 FYNNEI, per germline. The table came from immunoSEQ multiplex PCR; TCRdb's copy has only in-frame clones and leaves some out. The sample holds a few hundred thousand clones; about 83% are singletons and the top ten take under 3%. Sequenced sample: peripheral blood. V usage is TRBV2 and J usage is TRBJ2-3, with 7 nucleotides matching TRBD1. This receptor was identified in a man aged 50 to 60 with active or convalescent COVID-19. For the CDR3, the DNA is TGTGCCAGCAGTGAAATTGGCAGGGGGTCTGGGTTTACAGATACGCAGTATTTT. Protein: CASSEIGRGSGFTDTQYF. The complete variable domain, with remaining parts taken from reference TRBV2 and TRBJ2-3, reads EPEVTQTPSHQVTQMGQEVILRCVPISNHLYFYWYRQILGQKVEFLVSFYNNEISEKSEIFDDQFSVERPDGSNFTLKIRSTKLEDSAMYFCASSEIGRGSGFTDTQYFGPGTRLTVL.